This TCR beta chain was recovered during a study of regulatory T cells in long-lasting Graves disease. The V gene lost 3 bases and the J gene lost 4 bases, with 18 bases spanning the gap. The CDR3 has 16 amino acids. The germline gives CDR1 LNHDA, CDR2 SQIVND (reference sequence). Building the TCR beta libraries relied on iRepertoire HTBI primers, and CDR3 regions underwent Arm-PCR. TCRdb analysed the multiplex PCR reads with MiXCR anew, one entry per CDR3 protein. The sample yields fewer than 650,000 distinct CDR3 sequences, roughly 15% seen once. This clonotype was seen many times. Its antigen is unknown. Documented time point: newly diagnosed GD, antithyroid drugs for less than 3 months. Preparation of the TCR library used RNA extracted from PBMCs. The authors drew patients from an endocrinology department in Xi'an, China. A blood draw put about 9 milliliters of peripheral blood into EDTA tubes. Findings and limits, study-wide: Repertoires from persistent disease leaned toward TRBV28, TRBJ1-2 and TRBJ2-5.

The data were also submitted as part of a second study, on T cells in Graves' hyperthyroidism and ophthalmopathy.

The starting material was peripheral blood mononuclear cells (PBMCs), obtained at new diagnosis, from a patient treated with antithyroid drugs. This chain links TRBV19 with TRBJ1-1; tentative D call: TRBD1 (5 bases). The sequence derives from a woman aged 25 to 39 with Graves disease. The CDR3 protein is CASSMFAAWGVTEAFF. The CDR3 nucleotides are TGTGCCAGTAGTATGTTCGCTGCTTGGGGCGTCACTGAAGCTTTCTTT.